Following are 25 T cell receptor beta chains from one sample sequenced in a study of vaccination and CD4 T cells after COVID-19 (dated by TCRdb to between 2021 and 2024). Libraries were made using PCR. Sequencer: Illumina iSeq 100. DNA from cultured CD4+ T cells was subjected to TCR sequencing with the Oncomine TCR Beta short-read assay at the Johns Hopkins FTIC core. TCRdb's own reprocessing of the public reads used fastp at Q25 and MiXCR and kept productive beta chains. Rows are combined by CDR3 protein, so each entry shows the most common genes and DNA. For this sample the table gives approximately 10,000 distinct CDR3 sequences, of which more than 20% were detected only once. Less than 25% of the sample comes from the top ten. The sample's treatment or condition label is to be understood as: roughly ten-day PBMC culture with coronavirus spike peptide pools or control peptides (ViraFEST assay).

Their antigens are not known. The sample consisted of cultured CD4+ T cells from blood. These receptor sequences come from a human donor with COVID-19.

This clonotype showed up just a few times. CDR3 nucleotides: TGCAGTGCAGATCCGGGGGAGGGAGCCTACGAGCAGTACTTC. Encoded protein: CSADPGEGAYEQYF. V usage is TRBV20-1 and J usage is TRBJ2-7; 7 bases match TRBD2. Trimming took 6 bases from V and 2 from J; bases not matched to a gene: 10. CDR1 and CDR2 (germline): DFQATT, SNEGSKA (reference sequence). The CDR3 contains 14 residues.

This clonotype came up a few times. The J gene is TRBJ1-1, the V gene TRBV6-1, with D possibly TRBD1 on 6 matching bases. The CDR3 spans 15 residues. The V gene's germline CDR1 is MNHNS and CDR2 SASEGT. V lost 4 bases and J 4 bases, leaving 16 bases between the germline ends. CDR3 sequence: CASSATGLLGTEAFF. In DNA, the CDR3 is TGTGCCAGCAGTGCGACAGGCCTGCTGGGCACTGAAGCTTTCTTT.

The chain recombines TRBV7-9 with TRBJ2-3; 8 bases fit TRBD2. The ends lost 3 bases at V and 3 bases at J; junction bases unmatched: 8. The CDR3 consists of 16 residues. Germline V gene lookup returns CDR1 SEHNR and CDR2 FQNEAQ (reference sequence). The CDR3 sequence is CASSLVGRGATDTQYF. The CDR3 nucleotides are TGTGCCAGCAGCTTGGTGGGGCGGGGGGCGACAGATACGCAGTATTTT.

This clonotype was picked up a small number of times. This chain joins TRBV6-1 and TRBJ1-6, with a tentative D call TRBD1 (5 bases). The germline V gene has CDR1 MNHNS and CDR2 SASEGT. The V and J ends lost 2 bases and 9 bases respectively, with 20 bases between them. This CDR3 has 17 amino acids. The CDR3 region is CASSEYPLPGPGSPLHF. DNA for the CDR3: TGTGCCAGCAGTGAATATCCGCTACCGGGACCGGGTTCACCCCTCCACTTT.

The chain joins TRBV11-2 to TRBJ1-3; D possibly corresponds to TRBD1 (6 bases). Germline V gene lookup returns CDR1 SGHAT and CDR2 FQNNGV. The ends were cut back, 6 bases at V and 1 base at J, with 16 bases in the middle. The CDR3 extends over 16 amino acids. The CDR3 nucleotides are TGTGCCAGCAGTTTGCTGGGGGCCGAATCTGGAAACACCATATATTTT. Encoded protein: CASSLLGAESGNTIYF.

This chain uses TRBV12-3 or TRBV12-4 with TRBJ1-6; D possibly corresponds to TRBD1 (5 bases). V was pared by 7 bases and J by 7 bases, with 20 bases between. This CDR3 is 16 amino acids long. The CDR3, as DNA: TGTGCCAGCATTCTAGGGGCTTGGGGGGACAATTCACCCCTCCACTTT. It translates to CASILGAWGDNSPLHF.

Comments on this clonotype: One end of the junction varies from germline; a read error may be responsible. The chain combines TRBV2 with TRBJ2-2; TRBD2 matches at 8 bases. Germline CDR1 reads SNHLY; CDR2 reads FYNNEI. CDR3 size: 12 residues. CDR3 amino acids: CASSGDTGERFF. CDR3 sequence (DNA): TGTGCCAGTAGCGGGGACACCGGGGAGCGGTTTTTT.

V is TRBV20-1 and J is TRBJ2-5, with D perhaps TRBD1 (6 bases). CDR3 length: 14 amino acids. Germline CDR1 and CDR2: DFQATT and SNEGSKA (reference sequence). V shed 5 bases and J shed 5 bases, with 18 bases lying between them. This CDR3 is CSAPNRVRGETQYF. The DNA for the CDR3 is TGCAGTGCTCCGAACAGGGTCCGAGGGGAGACCCAGTACTTC.

This chain links TRBV19 with TRBJ1-2; the match to TRBD1 covers 8 bases. V shed 7 bases and J 7 bases; nucleotides not matched to a gene: 11. This CDR3 spans 14 amino acids. CDR1 and CDR2 (germline): LNHDA, SQIVND (reference sequence). CDR3 nucleotide sequence: TGTGCCAGTACCCCGACAGGGGAGCGACGTGGCTACACCTTC. Its translation: CASTPTGERRGYTF.

There are a few counts of this clonotype. The V call is TRBV7-9, the J call TRBJ1-3; D not resolved. The CDR3 is made up of 13 amino acids. Germline V gene lookup returns CDR1 SEHNR and CDR2 FQNEAQ (reference sequence). V dropped 1 base and J dropped 2 bases, with 3 bases sitting between them. CDR3 nucleotides: TGTGCCAGCAGCTTAGGGACTGGAAACACCATATATTTT. Translation: CASSLGTGNTIYF.

This clonotype was picked up a small number of times. V is TRBV7-9 and J is TRBJ1-2; 7 positions agree with TRBD1. The CDR3 loop spans 13 amino acids. V shed 1 base and J 8 bases; nucleotides not matched to a gene: 4. Germline V lookup: CDR1 SEHNR, CDR2 FQNEAQ (reference sequence). CDR3 bases: TGTGCCAGCAGCTTAGAGGGGGCTGACGGCTACACCTTC. Protein product: CASSLEGADGYTF.

As to this clonotype: An end of the junction differs from the germline gene, which may be a read error. The rearrangement links TRBV19 to TRBJ1-5; TRBD1 agrees at 8 bases. The V gene's germline CDR1 is LNHDA and CDR2 SQIVND (reference sequence). The CDR3 contains 14 residues. The CDR3 DNA sequence: TGTGCCAGTAGTATCGGACAGGGCGGTCAGCCCCTGCATTTT. This codes for CASSIGQGGQPLHF.

The chain uses TRBV5-1 and TRBJ1-1; the D is unclear. From germline, CDR1 is SGHRS and CDR2 YFSETQ. The germline V and J ends were trimmed by 6 bases and 5 bases, with 20 bases remaining between them. CDR3 length: 15 amino acids. CDR3 sequence: CASKQARAGGTEAFF. In nucleotides, the CDR3 is TGCGCCAGCAAACAAGCGAGGGCGGGTGGTACTGAAGCTTTCTTT.

This clonotype occurred once. This rearrangement joins TRBV5-6 to TRBJ1-2, with unresolved D. There are 15 residues in the CDR3. The ends were cut back, 0 bases at V and 6 bases at J, with 15 bases in the middle. The V gene's germline CDR1 is SGHDT and CDR2 YYEEEE. DNA of the CDR3: TGTGCCAGCAGCTTGGGACGCCCTAGGGCCAATGGCTACACCTTC. Translating it yields CASSLGRPRANGYTF.

The V call is TRBV5-6, the J call TRBJ2-3; possibly TRBD1 or TRBD2 for D (5 bases each). The germline gives CDR1 SGHDT, CDR2 YYEEEE. The V end lost 0 bases, the J end lost 7 bases, and 12 bases lay between the germline ends. CDR3 size: 14 residues. The CDR3 DNA is TGTGCCAGCAGCTTGGGGGGGAGAAAGAATACGCAGTATTTT. The encoded protein is CASSLGGRKNTQYF.

The V and J genes are TRBV6-1 and TRBJ1-4; 7 bases map to TRBD1. The CDR3 totals 11 residues. CDR1 MNHNS and CDR2 SASEGT come from the germline V gene. V was pared by 6 bases and J by 16 bases, with 8 bases of the junction left unmatched. The chain's CDR3 is CASRGQSYTFF. The CDR3 DNA reads as TGTGCCAGCAGGGGACAGTCCTATACGTTTTTT.

The chain recombines TRBV10-2 with TRBJ2-7; D gene ambiguous. Germline loops: CDR1 WSHSY, CDR2 SAAADI. Trimming took off 0 bases at V and 0 bases at J, with 0 bases between the two ends. The CDR3 covers 12 residues. CDR3 amino acids: CASSESSYEQYF. CDR3 sequence (DNA): TGCGCCAGCAGTGAGTCCTCCTACGAGCAGTACTTC.

V and J are TRBV29-1 and TRBJ1-2; no firm D call. CDR1 and CDR2 (germline): SQVTM, ANQGSEA. With 3 bases removed from V and 4 bases from J, the gap between germline ends came to 21 bases. This CDR3 contains 16 residues. CDR3 protein: CSVELRPSNPRYGYTF. CDR3 bases: TGCAGCGTTGAGTTAAGACCGTCCAATCCACGCTATGGCTACACCTTC.

This clonotype has a single count. This rearrangement joins TRBV7-2 to TRBJ2-7, with a tentative D call TRBD1 (5 bases). V was trimmed by 6 bases and J by 1 base, leaving 19 bases between them. Per germline, CDR1 SGHTA and CDR2 FQGNSA. The CDR3 totals 16 residues. The CDR3 DNA sequence: TGTGCCAGCAGTCCCGCCGGCCAGGGCTCATCCTACGAGCAGTACTTC. This sequence encodes CASSPAGQGSSYEQYF.

The chain joins TRBV24-1 to TRBJ1-5; the D is unclear. The CDR3 extends over 12 amino acids. V shed 3 bases and J shed 13 bases, with 12 bases lying between them. Germline V gives CDR1 KGHDR, CDR2 SFDVKD. The CDR3 loop is CATSDGFQGQHF. In DNA, the CDR3 is TGTGCCACCAGTGATGGGTTTCAAGGGCAGCATTTT.

The CDR3 loop is CASSYGSGFYGYTF. DNA of the CDR3: TGTGCCAGCAGTTACGGATCAGGGTTCTATGGCTACACCTTC. The chain couples TRBV6-2 or TRBV6-3 to TRBJ1-2; maybe TRBD1 (5 bases). This CDR3 has 14 residues. Trimming shortened V by 2 bases and J by 4 bases, and 11 bases separated the two germline ends. Germline lookup yields CDR1 MNHEY and CDR2 SVGEGT.

The chain joins TRBV7-8 to TRBJ2-2, with 8 bases matching TRBD2. V lost 5 bases to trimming and J lost 0 bases; unmatched junction nucleotides: 8. The CDR3 length is 17 residues. In germline, CDR1 is SGHVS, CDR2 FQNEAQ. The CDR3 region is CASSPPLRGANTGELFF. The CDR3 DNA reads TGTGCCAGCAGCCCACCTTTGCGGGGGGCGAACACCGGGGAGCTGTTTTTT.

The sample holds a few counts of this clonotype. DNA of the CDR3: TGTGCCAGCAGCGGGGCCCGCTCTGGAAACACCATATATTTT. Protein product: CASSGARSGNTIYF. This chain connects TRBV11-2 to TRBJ1-3; D might be TRBD1 (5 bases). Trimming removed 5 bases at V and 0 bases at J, with 8 bases between. CDR1 SGHAT and CDR2 FQNNGV come from the germline V gene. The CDR3 consists of 14 residues.

By share, this clonotype ranks as medium-sized. The gene calls are TRBV10-3 and TRBJ1-2; TRBD1 aligns across 8 bases. J lost 3 bases, V lost 4 bases, and 13 bases had no gene match. Germline-derived CDR1 and CDR2 are ENHRY and SYGVKD. The CDR3 length is 17 residues. This CDR3 is CAISGRTGHQGDYGYTF. In DNA form, the CDR3 reads TGTGCCATCAGTGGGAGGACAGGGCATCAGGGCGACTATGGCTACACCTTC.

The sample holds a few counts of this clonotype. The rearrangement links TRBV5-4 to TRBJ1-2; no definite D call. CDR1 and CDR2 (germline): SGHNT, YYREEE (reference sequence). This CDR3 is 13 amino acids long. V dropped 7 bases and J dropped 4 bases, with 14 bases sitting between them. The CDR3 nucleotides read TGTGCCAGCTCTGCACCGGGCGGCTATGGCTACACCTTC. Translated: CASSAPGGYGYTF.